These T cell receptor beta chains were read from a single sample in a study of blood T cell repertoires in COVID-19. Libraries were prepared by immunoSEQ multiplex PCR; TCRdb keeps only in-frame clonotypes and omits some of them. The top ten hold 4% to 5.5% of the sample, which has about 67,000 clones, 80% to 90% seen once. Specimen: peripheral blood. The receptors originated from a man aged 50-60 years with active COVID-19. Both conserved end residues are part of each CDR3. D genes are given only for firm matches.

j_call v_call d_call cdr3_aa
TRBJ2-1 TRBV5-8 TRBD1 CASSRRDRGTRNEQFF
TRBJ1-5 TRBV19 TRBD1 CASNNRGSLGNQPQHF
TRBJ2-3 TRBV7-9 - CASRLPPGSSTDTQYF
TRBJ1-2 TRBV19 TRBD1 CASSIVGGGGVLGYTF
TRBJ2-7 TRBV6-2/TRBV6-3 - CASSYPDLGGGEGEQYF
TRBJ2-5 TRBV15 - CATSRGQQETQYF
TRBJ2-2 TRBV5-5 TRBD1 CASSRDRGPTGELFF
TRBJ2-3 TRBV3-1/TRBV3-2 TRBD1 CASSHYRDRVADTQYF
TRBJ2-3 TRBV3-1/TRBV3-2 TRBD2 CASSQAPLAGRGDTQYF
TRBJ2-2 TRBV9 TRBD2 CASSFTGTSSGELFF
TRBJ2-3 TRBV5-1 TRBD2 CASSLGRGGSDTQYF
TRBJ1-2 TRBV7-2 TRBD1 CASSLLGTGDYGYTF
TRBJ2-1 TRBV5-1 - CASSPGSYNEQFF
TRBJ2-2 TRBV7-9 TRBD1 CASSLGQRELFF
TRBJ2-7 TRBV7-2 TRBD1 CASSLGQGEYEQYF
TRBJ2-7 TRBV5-1 TRBD1 CASSLTGLGYEQYF
TRBJ2-5 TRBV9 TRBD2 CASSVHPLAGVQETQYF
TRBJ1-5 TRBV6-2/TRBV6-3 TRBD1 CASSYTGTGNQPQHF
TRBJ2-7 TRBV2 TRBD1 CATTGTVTYEQYF
TRBJ2-7 TRBV5-1 - CASSLAGQGTAEQYF
TRBJ1-2 TRBV14 - CASSQAGFRYGYTF
TRBJ2-7 TRBV28 - CASTTPQGYSYEQYF
TRBJ1-5 TRBV15 - CATSREGARGYSNQPQHF